The 16 T cell receptor beta chains below all came from one sample that was sequenced in a study of STAT3 mutations in large granular lymphocyte leukemia. Study-wide findings and caveats: Every T-cell large granular lymphocyte leukemia patient had at least one immunodominant TCR beta clonotype.

Repertoires were generated with immunoSEQ multiplex PCR, while TCRdb's copy carries only in-frame clones and drops some. This repertoire shows about 5,100 clones, about two thirds found once; its top ten account for around 48%. No antigens are known for them. Material: PBMCs. These receptors were taken from a human donor with T large granular lymphocyte leukemia. Some clones in this sample may be carry-over from other donors' samples.

As regards this clone: An end of the junction does not agree with germline; a read error may underlie this. This chain's CDR3 is CASSRLDRNPGELFF. DNA of the CDR3: TGCGCCAGCAGCCGCCTCGACAGGAACCCCGGGGAGCTGTTTTTT. The genes are TRBV5-1 and TRBJ2-2, with a tentative D call TRBD1 (6 bases). From germline, CDR1 is SGHRS and CDR2 YFSETQ. This CDR3 is built from 15 residues.

The chain recombines TRBV23-1 with TRBJ1-2; D is perhaps TRBD1 (5 bases). TRBV23-1 is filed as an ORF, its function uncertain. Trimming shortened V by 3 bases and J by 5 bases, and 13 bases separated the two germline ends. The CDR3 covers 14 residues. The CDR3 DNA reads as TGCGCCAGCAGTCAGGGGCAGACAACTTATGGCTACACCTTC. Translated, it gives CASSQGQTTYGYTF.

This clone occurred a few times. This chain joins TRBV28 and TRBJ1-2, with D possibly being TRBD1 (5 bases). The CDR3 has 15 residues. CDR1 and CDR2 (germline): MDHEN, SYDVKM. V lost 6 bases, J lost 8 bases, and 22 bases lay in between. CDR3 bases: TGTGCCAGCAGCCGGAGGGGCGTCTCAGCACGGGGCTACACCTTC. Amino acid sequence: CASSRRGVSARGYTF.

The rearrangement uses TRBV5-1 and TRBJ2-1, with 9 bases fitting TRBD1. The CDR3 consists of 15 residues. From germline, CDR1 is SGHRS and CDR2 YFSETQ. The trim removed 4 bases at V and 7 bases at J, leaving 9 bases unmatched. Written as DNA, the CDR3 is TGCGCCAGCAGCCCCACCGGGACAGGGTTAAATGAGCAGTTCTTC. It is translated as CASSPTGTGLNEQFF. The full variable domain, in which reference TRBV5-1 and TRBJ2-1 provide the parts outside the CDR3, is KAGVTQTPRYLIKTRGQQVTLSCSPISGHRSVSWYQQTPGQGLQFLFEYFSETQRNKGNFPGRFSGRQFSNSRSEMNVSTLELGDSALYLCASSPTGTGLNEQFFGPGTRLTVL.

CDR3 in DNA: TGTGCCAGCAGCTTAGGCTTACGGAGGGACACTGAAGCTTTCTTT. This sequence encodes CASSLGLRRDTEAFF. The chain links TRBV7-9 to TRBJ1-1; D is unresolved. This CDR3 contains 15 residues. The germline V and J ends were trimmed by 1 base and 3 bases, with 12 bases remaining between them. Per germline, CDR1 SEHNR and CDR2 FQNEAQ (reference sequence).

This rearrangement joins TRBV6-5 to TRBJ1-5; TRBD1 matches at 7 bases. The J segment lost 5 bases and the V segment lost 5 bases, leaving 6 bases of the junction unmatched. Germline-derived CDR1 and CDR2 are MNHEY and SVGAGI. The CDR3 is made up of 14 amino acids. The chain's CDR3 is CASSTGDGYQPQHF. The CDR3 DNA is TGTGCCAGCAGTACAGGGGACGGATATCAGCCCCAGCATTTT.

The chain has TRBV4-2 and TRBJ2-7; 8 bases are shared with TRBD1. The CDR3 extends over 14 amino acids. CDR1 is LGHNA, CDR2 YNFKEQ, per germline. Losses at the gene ends were 0 bases for V and 7 bases for J; bases not matched to a gene: 5. The CDR3 here is CASSQDTGGMEQYF. Written as DNA, the CDR3 is TGTGCCAGCAGCCAAGATACAGGGGGAATGGAGCAGTACTTC.

This clone was seen only once. V usage is TRBV18 and J usage is TRBJ1-2, with D unclear. Trimming cost V 5 bases and J 2 bases, with 9 bases left between them. This CDR3 has 13 residues. Germline CDR1 and CDR2: KGHSH and LQKENI. The chain's CDR3 is CASSRLDNYGYTF. The CDR3 DNA reads as TGTGCCAGCTCAAGACTGGACAACTATGGCTACACCTTC.

This clone was counted once. The V gene is TRBV5-5, the J gene TRBJ2-7; D is possibly TRBD2 (6 bases). Germline V gene lookup returns CDR1 SGHKS and CDR2 YYEKEE (reference sequence). Trimming left V 4 bases short and J 3 bases short, with 11 bases between. The CDR3 covers 13 residues. In DNA, the CDR3 is TGTGCCAGCAGCAGAGGGGACTTCTACGAGCAGTACTTC. It translates to CASSRGDFYEQYF.

In this sample, this clone turned up once. The chain combines TRBV29-1 with TRBJ2-7; 8 nucleotides match TRBD1. Germline V lookup: CDR1 SQVTM, CDR2 ANQGSEA. The CDR3 is made up of 13 amino acids. With 1 base clipped from V and 6 bases from J, the junction kept 5 bases outside the gene matches. The CDR3 DNA follows: TGCAGCGTTGAAGGGACAGGGCCTGTCGAGCAGTACTTC. Protein product: CSVEGTGPVEQYF.

This chain uses TRBV30 with TRBJ2-7; TRBD1 is a possible D gene (6 bases). The ends were cut back, 0 bases at V and 3 bases at J, with 9 bases in the middle. The CDR3 extends over 13 amino acids. The germline CDR1 and CDR2 sequences are GTSNPN and SVGIG (reference sequence). The DNA of the CDR3 is TGTGCCTGGAGTGTGGGGGCCAACTACGAGCAGTACTTC. Translating it yields CAWSVGANYEQYF.

This clone was seen more than once but under ten times. This rearrangement joins TRBV6-4 to TRBJ2-3; D not certain. Trimming removed 6 bases at V and 7 bases at J, with 8 bases between. Germline CDR1 MRHNA, CDR2 SNTAGT. The CDR3 is 11 residues long. This CDR3 reads CASRETNTQYF. The CDR3 nucleotides read TGTGCCAGCAGAGAAACTAATACGCAGTATTTT.

V is TRBV13 and J is TRBJ2-4, with D unresolved. Looked up from germline, CDR1 is PRHDT and CDR2 is FYEKMQ (reference sequence). V was shortened by 0 bases and J by 2 bases, with 5 bases between the two germline ends. This CDR3 spans 14 amino acids. DNA for the CDR3: TGTGCCAGCAGCTTAGGGCGTTCCAAAAACATTCAGTACTTC. Translated, it gives CASSLGRSKNIQYF.

This clone is medium-sized within its sample. The V call is TRBV29-1, the J call TRBJ2-7; TRBD1 matches 10 bases. The germline gives CDR1 SQVTM, CDR2 ANQGSEA. The trim removed 7 bases at V and 7 bases at J, leaving 7 bases unmatched. CDR3 length equals 12 residues. The CDR3 sequence is CSARQGAGEQYF. CDR3 bases: TGCAGCGCCCGACAGGGGGCAGGAGAGCAGTACTTC.

This clone has only a few counts. This chain joins TRBV7-9 and TRBJ1-4; no reliable D call. Trimming removed 5 bases at V and 4 bases at J, with 5 bases between. The CDR3 runs to 12 residues. Per germline, CDR1 SEHNR and CDR2 FQNEAQ (reference sequence). Here the CDR3 reads CASSEINEKLFF. CDR3 DNA: TGTGCCAGCAGCGAGATTAATGAAAAACTGTTTTTT.

This clone is a singleton in its sample. As DNA, the CDR3 is TGTGCCAGCAGCTTAGGCCAAGAAAAAGGAGTGTGGGAGCAGTACTTC. Translation: CASSLGQEKGVWEQYF. The chain couples TRBV7-9 to TRBJ2-7, with D unresolved. Trimming cost V 1 base and J 7 bases, with 20 bases left between them. Per germline, CDR1 SEHNR and CDR2 FQNEAQ (reference sequence). The CDR3 is 16 amino acids.